This T cell receptor beta chain was identified during a study of cytomegalovirus exposure and HLA in healthy donors. Findings and caveats of the study: Data from an earlier analysis indicated that most TCR beta V segments were productive either about 87% or about 30% of the time. Later analysis showed most CMV-associated TCR beta chains appearing HLA-restricted. Usually a TCR sequence was rare, but some public TCRs were found in many donors.

CDR1 SGHKS and CDR2 YYEKEE come from the germline V gene (reference sequence). This CDR3 has 15 residues. V gave up 2 bases and J gave up 5 bases; unmatched junction bases: 5. Of note for this clone: Its target is unknown.

PCR involved 60 Vbeta and 13 Jbeta primers. Produced via immunoSEQ multiplex PCR; TCRdb's table is partial and in-frame only. The repertoire table contains under 150,000 clones. The gene calls are TRBV5-5 and TRBJ1-4; 8 bases are shared with TRBD1. The sample consisted of PBMCs. This receptor was identified in a man aged 40-50 years in good health and CMV-seronegative. Here the CDR3 reads CASSFGDRINEKLFF. CDR3 nucleotide sequence: TGTGCCAGCAGCTTTGGGGACAGGATAAATGAAAAACTGTTTTTT.